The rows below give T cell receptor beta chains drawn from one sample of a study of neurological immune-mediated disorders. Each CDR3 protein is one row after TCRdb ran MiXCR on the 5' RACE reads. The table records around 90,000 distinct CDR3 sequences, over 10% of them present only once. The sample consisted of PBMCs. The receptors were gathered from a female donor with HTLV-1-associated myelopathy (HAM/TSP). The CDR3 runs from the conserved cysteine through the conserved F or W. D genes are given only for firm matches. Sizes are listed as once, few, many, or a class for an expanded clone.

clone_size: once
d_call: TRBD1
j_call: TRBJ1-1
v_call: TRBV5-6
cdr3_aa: CANSPSTGTEAFF
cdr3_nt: TGTGCCAACAGCCCGTCGACAGGGACTGAAGCTTTCTTT

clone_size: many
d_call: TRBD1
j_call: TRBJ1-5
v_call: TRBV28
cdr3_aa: CASRLTGALQPQHF
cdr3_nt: TGTGCCAGCAGGTTGACAGGGGCGCTTCAGCCCCAGCATTTT

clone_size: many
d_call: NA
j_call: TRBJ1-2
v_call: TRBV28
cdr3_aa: CASGQGWNYGYTF
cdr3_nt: TGTGCCAGCGGTCAGGGGTGGAACTATGGCTACACCTTC

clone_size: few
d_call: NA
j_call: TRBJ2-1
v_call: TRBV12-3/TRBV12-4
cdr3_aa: CASSPKMGGEQFF
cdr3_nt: TGTGCCAGCAGTCCTAAGATGGGAGGTGAGCAGTTCTTC

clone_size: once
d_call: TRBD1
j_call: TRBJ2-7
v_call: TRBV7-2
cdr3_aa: CARSGDSSYEQYF
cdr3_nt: TGTGCCAGAAGTGGGGACAGCTCCTACGAGCAGTACTTC

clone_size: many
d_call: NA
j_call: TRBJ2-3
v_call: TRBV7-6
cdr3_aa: CASSVNTDTQYF
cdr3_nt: TGTGCCAGCAGCGTTAATACAGATACGCAGTATTTT

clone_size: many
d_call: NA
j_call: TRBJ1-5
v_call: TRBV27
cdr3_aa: CASSLTDSPLGPQHF
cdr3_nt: TGTGCCAGCAGTTTGACAGACAGCCCCTTGGGGCCCCAGCATTTT

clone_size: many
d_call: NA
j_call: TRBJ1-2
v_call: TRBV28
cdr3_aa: CASIRGGSGGYTF
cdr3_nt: TGTGCCAGCATCAGGGGAGGTTCGGGCGGCTACACCTTC

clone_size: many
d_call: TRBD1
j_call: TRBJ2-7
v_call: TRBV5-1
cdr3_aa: CASSAGTGRDEQYF
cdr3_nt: TGCGCCAGCAGCGCCGGGACAGGGAGGGACGAGCAGTACTTC

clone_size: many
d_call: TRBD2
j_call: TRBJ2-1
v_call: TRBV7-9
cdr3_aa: CASSLLAGSEQFF
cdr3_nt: TGTGCCAGCAGCCTGCTAGCGGGTAGTGAGCAGTTCTTC

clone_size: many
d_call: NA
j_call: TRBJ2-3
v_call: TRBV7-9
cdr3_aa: CASTPTGRSADTQYF
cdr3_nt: TGTGCCAGCACCCCAACGGGGCGGTCCGCAGATACGCAGTATTTT

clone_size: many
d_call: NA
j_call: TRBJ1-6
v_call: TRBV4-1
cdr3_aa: CASSQGLPPLHF
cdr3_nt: TGCGCCAGCAGCCAAGGACTCCCACCCCTCCACTTT

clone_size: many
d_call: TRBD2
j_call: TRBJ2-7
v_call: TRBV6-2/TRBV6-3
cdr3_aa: CASSLLGTSGVYEQYF
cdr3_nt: TGTGCCAGCAGCCTACTCGGGACTAGCGGGGTCTACGAGCAGTACTTC

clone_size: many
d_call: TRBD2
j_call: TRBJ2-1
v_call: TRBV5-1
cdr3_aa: CASSSGGGNEQFF
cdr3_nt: TGCGCCAGCAGCTCGGGGGGGGGCAATGAGCAGTTCTTC

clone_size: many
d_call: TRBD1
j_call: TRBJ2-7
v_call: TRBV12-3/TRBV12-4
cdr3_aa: CASSSQDGQGRYEQYF
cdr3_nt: TGTGCCAGCAGTTCCCAAGATGGACAGGGGAGGTACGAGCAGTACTTC

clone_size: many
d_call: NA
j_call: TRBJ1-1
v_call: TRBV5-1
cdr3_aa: CASSPEAEPATEAFF
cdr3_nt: TGCGCCAGCAGCCCCGAGGCGGAGCCCGCGACTGAAGCTTTCTTT

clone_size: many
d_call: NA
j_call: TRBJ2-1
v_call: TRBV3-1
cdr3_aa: CASSLRTGGEQFF
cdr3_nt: TGTGCCAGCAGCCTCAGAACCGGGGGTGAGCAGTTCTTC